These T cell receptor beta chains were read from a single sample in a study of cytomegalovirus exposure and HLA in healthy donors. Assay used: immunoSEQ multiplex PCR; TCRdb lists only in-frame clones, some missing. The top ten clones hold approximately 2.1% of a sample with roughly 99,000 clones, around 85% of them seen once. Source material: PBMCs. The receptors were sampled from a man aged 30 to 45 in good health and CMV-seronegative. The CDR3 runs from the conserved cysteine through the conserved F or W. A D gene is named only where the DNA matches it firmly. Size is stated for part of the rows, as once, few or many counts, or as a class when the clone is expanded.

v_gene: TRBV29-1; abundance: NA; j_gene: TRBJ2-3; d_gene: TRBD2; CDR3aa: CSVLAVEGLADGTDTQYF; CDR3nt: TGCAGCGTTCTGGCGGTAGAAGGACTAGCGGATGGCACAGATACGCAGTATTTT
v_gene: TRBV9; abundance: NA; j_gene: TRBJ2-7; d_gene: TRBD1; CDR3aa: CASSATGGSYEQYF; CDR3nt: TGTGCCAGCAGCGCGACAGGGGGCTCCTACGAGCAGTACTTC
v_gene: TRBV27; abundance: NA; j_gene: TRBJ1-1; d_gene: NA; CDR3aa: CASSFWANTEAFF; CDR3nt: TGTGCCAGCAGCTTCTGGGCGAACACTGAAGCTTTCTTT
v_gene: TRBV19; abundance: NA; j_gene: TRBJ1-1; d_gene: NA; CDR3aa: CASRHGGNTEAFF; CDR3nt: TGTGCCAGTAGGCACGGGGGGAACACTGAAGCTTTCTTT
v_gene: TRBV6-1; abundance: NA; j_gene: TRBJ2-1; d_gene: NA; CDR3aa: CASSDTSSYNEQFF; CDR3nt: TGTGCCAGCAGTGACACAAGCTCCTACAATGAGCAGTTCTTC
v_gene: TRBV5-6; abundance: few; j_gene: TRBJ2-1; d_gene: TRBD1; CDR3aa: CASSSRQGSPYNEQFF; CDR3nt: TGTGCCAGCAGCTCTCGACAGGGATCGCCGTATAATGAGCAGTTCTTC
v_gene: TRBV6-1; abundance: few; j_gene: TRBJ1-1; d_gene: TRBD1; CDR3aa: CASRGTGRNGEAFF; CDR3nt: TGTGCCAGCAGGGGGACAGGGCGAAATGGTGAAGCTTTCTTT
v_gene: TRBV15; abundance: NA; j_gene: TRBJ2-2; d_gene: NA; CDR3aa: CATSSDYYTGELFF; CDR3nt: TGTGCCACCAGCAGTGACTACTACACCGGGGAGCTGTTTTTT
v_gene: TRBV7-9; abundance: NA; j_gene: TRBJ2-7; d_gene: NA; CDR3aa: CASSQGPRSYEQYF; CDR3nt: TGTGCCAGCAGCCAAGGTCCACGGAGCTACGAGCAGTACTTC
v_gene: TRBV29-1; abundance: NA; j_gene: TRBJ1-4; d_gene: NA; CDR3aa: CSVEDPGQPEKLFF; CDR3nt: TGCAGCGTTGAAGACCCGGGACAACCAGAAAAACTGTTTTTT
v_gene: TRBV7-9; abundance: NA; j_gene: TRBJ2-7; d_gene: TRBD1; CDR3aa: CASSRRTGTNYEQYF; CDR3nt: TGTGCCAGCAGCCGAAGGACAGGAACTAACTACGAGCAGTACTTC
v_gene: TRBV5-1; abundance: NA; j_gene: TRBJ2-7; d_gene: TRBD2; CDR3aa: CASSQPAGGQGEQYF; CDR3nt: TGCGCCAGCAGCCAACCAGCGGGAGGGCAGGGCGAGCAGTACTTC
v_gene: TRBV7-9; abundance: NA; j_gene: TRBJ2-5; d_gene: NA; CDR3aa: CASSLTVVRETQYF; CDR3nt: TGTGCCAGCAGCTTGACAGTGGTGAGGGAGACCCAGTACTTC
v_gene: TRBV11-1; abundance: NA; j_gene: TRBJ2-3; d_gene: TRBD2; CDR3aa: CASSTPGGRARTDTQYF; CDR3nt: TGTGCCAGCAGCACGCCCGGGGGGAGGGCGAGGACAGATACGCAGTATTTT
v_gene: TRBV2; abundance: NA; j_gene: TRBJ2-1; d_gene: TRBD2; CDR3aa: CASRTGTSGRNNEQFF; CDR3nt: TGTGCCAGCAGGACCGGGACTAGCGGGAGAAACAATGAGCAGTTCTTC
v_gene: TRBV30; abundance: NA; j_gene: TRBJ2-1; d_gene: TRBD2; CDR3aa: CAWGLAGYNEQFF; CDR3nt: TGTGCCTGGGGACTAGCGGGGTACAATGAGCAGTTCTTC
v_gene: TRBV18; abundance: NA; j_gene: TRBJ1-3; d_gene: NA; CDR3aa: CASSPFALGTQHDPSGNTIYF; CDR3nt: TGTGCCAGCTCCCCCTTCGCCTTGGGGACACAACACGACCCTTCTGGAAACACCATATATTTT
v_gene: TRBV9; abundance: NA; j_gene: TRBJ2-6; d_gene: NA; CDR3aa: CASSLRTATGANVLTF; CDR3nt: TGTGCCAGCAGCCTCCGGACAGCAACGGGGGCCAACGTCCTGACTTTC
v_gene: TRBV7-2; abundance: NA; j_gene: TRBJ2-3; d_gene: NA; CDR3aa: CASSLSGLGRYF; CDR3nt: TGTGCCAGCAGCCTGTCGGGGTTGGGGAGGTATTTT